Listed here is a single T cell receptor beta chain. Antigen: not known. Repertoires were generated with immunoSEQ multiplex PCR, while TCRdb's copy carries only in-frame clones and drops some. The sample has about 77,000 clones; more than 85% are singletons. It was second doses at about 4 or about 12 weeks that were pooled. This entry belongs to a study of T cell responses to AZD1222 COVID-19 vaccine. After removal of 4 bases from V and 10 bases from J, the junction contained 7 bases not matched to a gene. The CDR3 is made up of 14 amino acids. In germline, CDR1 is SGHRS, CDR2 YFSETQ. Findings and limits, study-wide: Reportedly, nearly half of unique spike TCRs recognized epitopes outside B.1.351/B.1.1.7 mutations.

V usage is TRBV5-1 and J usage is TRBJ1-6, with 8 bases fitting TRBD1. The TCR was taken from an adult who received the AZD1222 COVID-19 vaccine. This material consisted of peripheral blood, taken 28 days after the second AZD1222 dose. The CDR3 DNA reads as TGCGCCAGCAGCGGAGACAGGGGTAACTCACCCCTCCACTTT. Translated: CASSGDRGNSPLHF.